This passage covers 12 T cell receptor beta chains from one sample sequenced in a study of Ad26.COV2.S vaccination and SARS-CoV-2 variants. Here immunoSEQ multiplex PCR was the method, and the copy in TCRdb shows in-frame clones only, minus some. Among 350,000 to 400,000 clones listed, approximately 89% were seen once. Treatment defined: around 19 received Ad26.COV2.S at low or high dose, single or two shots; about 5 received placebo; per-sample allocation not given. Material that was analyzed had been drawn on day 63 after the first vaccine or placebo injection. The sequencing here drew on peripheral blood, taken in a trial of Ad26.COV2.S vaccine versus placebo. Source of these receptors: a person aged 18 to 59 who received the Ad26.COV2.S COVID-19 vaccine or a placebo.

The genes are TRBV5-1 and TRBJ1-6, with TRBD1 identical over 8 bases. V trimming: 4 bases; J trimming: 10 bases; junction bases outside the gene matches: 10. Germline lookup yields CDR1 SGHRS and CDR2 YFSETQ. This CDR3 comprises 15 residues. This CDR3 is CASSLDRAVGSPLHF. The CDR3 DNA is TGCGCCAGCAGCCTGGACAGGGCGGTTGGATCACCCCTCCACTTT.

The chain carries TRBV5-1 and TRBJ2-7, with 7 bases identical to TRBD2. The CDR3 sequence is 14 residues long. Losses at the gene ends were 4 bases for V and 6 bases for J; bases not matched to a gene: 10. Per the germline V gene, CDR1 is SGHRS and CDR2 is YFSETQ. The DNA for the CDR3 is TGCGCCAGCAGCCCGGACGGACTAGACGGCGAGCAGTACTTC. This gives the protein CASSPDGLDGEQYF.

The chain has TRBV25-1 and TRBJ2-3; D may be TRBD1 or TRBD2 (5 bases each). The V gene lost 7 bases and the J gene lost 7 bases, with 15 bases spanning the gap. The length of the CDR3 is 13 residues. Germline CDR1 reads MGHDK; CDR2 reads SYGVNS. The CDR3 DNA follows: TGTGCCAGCAATTCGGACGGGACGAATACGCAGTATTTT. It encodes CASNSDGTNTQYF. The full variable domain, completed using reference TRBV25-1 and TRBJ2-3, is EADIYQTPRYLVIGTGKKITLECSQTMGHDKMYWYQQDPGMELHLIHYSYGVNSTEKGDLSSESTVSRIRTEHFPLTLESARPSHTSQYLCASNSDGTNTQYFGPGTRLTVL.

The CDR3: CAWIRQGANEAFF. In DNA, the CDR3 is TGTGCCTGGATTAGACAGGGGGCGAATGAAGCTTTCTTT. The V gene is TRBV30, the J gene TRBJ1-1; TRBD1 aligns across 10 bases. The CDR3 runs 13 residues. Germline V CDR1 and CDR2: GTSNPN, SVGIG (reference sequence). Trimming cost V 4 bases and J 7 bases; bases outside gene matches: 6.

CDR3 region: CASSPSGGDLNTGELFF. CDR3 coding DNA: TGTGCCAGCAGCCCTAGCGGGGGGGACTTGAACACCGGGGAGCTGTTTTTT. This chain connects TRBV9 to TRBJ2-2; 12 nucleotides match TRBD2. J was trimmed by 1 base and V by 4 bases; bases with no gene match: 5. CDR3 length: 17 amino acids. Germline lookup yields CDR1 SGDLS and CDR2 YYNGEE.

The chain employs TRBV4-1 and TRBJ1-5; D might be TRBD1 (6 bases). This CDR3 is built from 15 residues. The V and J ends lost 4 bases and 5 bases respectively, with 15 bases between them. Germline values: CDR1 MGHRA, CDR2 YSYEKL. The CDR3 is CASSLTDRLYQPQHF. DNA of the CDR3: TGCGCCAGCAGCCTAACCGACAGGCTTTATCAGCCCCAGCATTTT.

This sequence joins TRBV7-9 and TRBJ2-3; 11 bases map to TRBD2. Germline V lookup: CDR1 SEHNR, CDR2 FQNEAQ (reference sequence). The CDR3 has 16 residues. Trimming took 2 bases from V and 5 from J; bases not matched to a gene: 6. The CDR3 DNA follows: TGTGCCAGCAGCTTATCATTAGCGGGAGGGGTAGATACGCAGTATTTT. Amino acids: CASSLSLAGGVDTQYF.

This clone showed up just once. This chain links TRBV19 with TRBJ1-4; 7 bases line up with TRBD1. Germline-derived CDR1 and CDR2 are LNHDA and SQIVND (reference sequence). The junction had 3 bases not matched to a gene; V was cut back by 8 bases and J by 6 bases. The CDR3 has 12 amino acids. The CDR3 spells CASSGGDEKLFF. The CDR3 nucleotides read TGTGCCAGTTCAGGGGGAGATGAAAAACTGTTTTTT.

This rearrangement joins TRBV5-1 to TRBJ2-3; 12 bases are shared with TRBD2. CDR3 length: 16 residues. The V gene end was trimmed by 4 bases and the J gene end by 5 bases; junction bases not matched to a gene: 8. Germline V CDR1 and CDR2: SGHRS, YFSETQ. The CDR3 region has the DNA TGCGCCAGCAGCGGAGAACTAGCGGGAGGAGGAGATACGCAGTATTTT. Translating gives CASSGELAGGGDTQYF.

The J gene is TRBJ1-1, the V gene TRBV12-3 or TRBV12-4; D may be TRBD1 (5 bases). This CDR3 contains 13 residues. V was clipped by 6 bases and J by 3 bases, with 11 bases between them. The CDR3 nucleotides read TGTGCCAGCAGACAGTGGGGGGACACTGAAGCTTTCTTT. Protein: CASRQWGDTEAFF.

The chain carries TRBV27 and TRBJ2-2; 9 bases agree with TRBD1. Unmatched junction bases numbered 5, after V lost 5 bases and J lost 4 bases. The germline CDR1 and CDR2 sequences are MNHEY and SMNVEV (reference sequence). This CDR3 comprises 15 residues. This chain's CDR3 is CASSMATGGTGELFF. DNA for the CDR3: TGTGCCAGCAGTATGGCGACAGGGGGCACCGGGGAGCTGTTTTTT.

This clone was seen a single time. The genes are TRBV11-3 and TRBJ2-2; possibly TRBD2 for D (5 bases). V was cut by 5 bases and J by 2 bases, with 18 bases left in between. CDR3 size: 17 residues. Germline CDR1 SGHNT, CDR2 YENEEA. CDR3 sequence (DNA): TGTGCCAGCAGCCCTCCTCCGTGGGAGAGTAACACCGGGGAGCTGTTTTTT. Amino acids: CASSPPPWESNTGELFF.